This TCR beta chain was documented in a study of cytomegalovirus exposure and HLA in healthy donors (dated by TCRdb to between 2016 and 2019). Notes on the research overall: According to an earlier analysis of a few hundred of the donors, about 179 million T cells yielded 100 million or so unique TCR beta sequences and approximately 300 Gb of sequence data. Roughly 290 gigabases of sequencing data and roughly 80 million unique TCR sequences made up an early release that covered approximately 650 HLA-typed donors. Of the roughly 410 genotyped donors, 81% were placed in the genetic ancestry cluster associated with self-reported Caucasian donors. The study aimed to test whether cataloging public T cell receptors could reveal signatures of past pathogen exposure. The T cell repertoires of around 670 subjects were profiled by immunosequencing and related to cytomegalovirus serostatus. A separate validation cohort of approximately 130 different subjects was used in addition to the roughly 720-subject first cohort. The study combined high-throughput TCR immunosequencing, statistical association of individual TCRs with disease status, and machine learning to predict cytomegalovirus infection status. A later analysis re-examined previously published TCR beta repertoires from 500 to 700 donors and added high-resolution HLA genotyping to investigate patterns of TCR occurrence. In the later analysis, no new phenotypic data were used to find candidate immune exposures; instead, reliance was placed on TCR beta sequences and their occurrence across donors. An earlier analysis of approximately 630 of the donors applied high-throughput TCR beta sequencing to assess whether each TCR beta V gene segment acted as functional or pseudogenic. Donor age, sex, ethnicity and CMV serostatus were compiled alongside the repertoire data. Genome-wide SNP genotypes for about three fifths of the roughly 670 donors were used in a later genetic analysis, which treated that subset as a discovery cohort. Every discovery cohort repertoire had been produced on one sequencing platform. HLA typing included class I and class II loci at four-digit resolution. Typing coverage differed by locus: A, B, C, DRB1 and DQB1 were typed in roughly 620-640 donors, DQA1 in about 500, DPA1 in 600 to 610, and DPB1 in 472. About five DR-DQ haplotypes were treated as single units for association and clustering because of strong linkage in the cohort. Across some 400 genotyped donors of the cohort, an average of about 240,000 unique TCR beta nucleotide sequences per donor were sequenced, and roughly 17% of those sequences were non-productive. Here is what the overall study found, with its caveats: Broadly in line with IMGT annotations, most TCR beta V segments showed up in productive rearrangements about 90% or about 30% of the time in an earlier analysis of approximately 640 of the donors. Because counts were too low, approximately 15 rarely observed V segments, including chromosome 9 orphons, were excluded from the earlier analysis of around 590 of the donors. According to a later analysis, parvovirus B19, influenza, CMV and Epstein-Barr virus appeared linked to several top co-occurrence clusters. In the study, some 160 TCR beta chains were listed as associated with cytomegalovirus. The authors suggested that the approach could potentially be generalized to other disease states and immunological phenotypes. Correlated functional status among segregating V segments might reflect linkage disequilibrium, but an unknown experimental factor could not be ruled out. A later analysis associated around 16,000 TCR beta sequences with specific HLA alleles at a false discovery rate of 0.05. A further reported finding was that TCR beta sequences accurately predicted the HLA-A and HLA-B alleles for most subjects in the first cohort. Three of the identified cytomegalovirus-associated TCR beta chains were confirmed in vitro to be specific for cytomegalovirus antigens. Cytomegalovirus status was reported to be diagnosed by the classifier with high specificity and sensitivity in both the original and validation cohorts. The sequencing pipeline was judged likely to have produced a cluster of highly shared sequence variants as a technical artifact. According to a later analysis, most CMV-associated TCR beta chains appeared to be HLA-restricted, and the HLA associations seemed to be driven largely by CMV exposure. HLA typing was unavailable for some donors at each locus, so association tests used only the typed subset. The 87-base-pair reads could not distinguish some IMGT-functional V segments, including TRBV6-2 and TRBV6-3, so those segments were excluded. Strong co-occurrence of HLA alleles, especially DR and DQ, made assigning TCR associations to individual alleles difficult. Most TCR sequences were observed very rarely across donors, whereas some public TCRs were present in many individuals. A later analysis found that TCR association rates varied across HLA loci, with DRB1 alleles showing the most associated TCRs and HLA-C alleles the fewest. According to a later genetic analysis, donors in an Asian-associated ancestry cluster had fewer N-insertions in productive TCRs than the roughly 700-donor mean. The cohort was sequenced for TCR beta chains only, and without alpha or paired-chain data the features that could be detected were limited. Roughly uniform sequencing depth across donors was assumed in presence/absence analyses, although this assumption may not hold. A later genetic analysis associated a missense DCLRE1C variant with V-gene and J-gene trimming of TCR beta chains, and an independent cohort replicated the association. A later analysis found that HLA-associated TCR beta chains were more clonally expanded and had lower generation probabilities than equally common non-associated chains. CMV serostatus was the only immune exposure information available for the cohort.

The cohort consisted of 666 healthy bone marrow donors. At the time of sampling, all cohort members were nominally healthy, though unrecorded immune exposures were likely present. The donor tested CMV seronegative and was one of the 352 seronegative cohort members. Each donor provided a peripheral blood sample, and peripheral blood mononuclear cells were used for TCR beta sequencing. The Qiagen DNeasy Blood Extraction Kit was used to extract genomic DNA from the blood cell samples. Trimming takes 5 bases off V and 9 bases off J; junction bases not matched to a gene: 18. CDR3 length: 17 amino acids, cysteine to phenylalanine. Only the CDR3 DNA stays, 51 bases, in frame from base 1. From the germline V gene (reference sequence), CDR1 is SEHNR and CDR2 is FQNEAQ. Note on this clone: Its antigen specificity is not known. Base qualities are not at hand, and no much larger clone is one base apart.

The library relied on the immunoSEQ multiplex PCR assay. For the multiplex PCR, a mixture combining 60 forward primers for TCR Vbeta segments and 13 reverse primers for TCR Jbeta segments was used. A multiplex PCR assay on genomic DNA amplified the CDR3 region of rearranged TCR beta genes. The Illumina HiSeq System was used to sequence the amplified TCR beta libraries as 87-base-pair reads. Regarding the original processing steps: In a later analysis, tens of millions of unique TCR beta chains were counted across the 690 or so repertoires, and around 11 million of these chains were shared by at least two donors. Raw reads were error-corrected and collapsed into unique sequences with a nearest-neighbor algorithm that merged closely related sequences to remove PCR and sequencing errors. To assign V, D and J gene segments, CDR3 sequences were aligned to IMGT reference sequences. For a sequence to be retained, a match of at least six nucleotides was required to both a V gene segment and a J gene segment. A rearrangement counted as productive if the CDR3 had no stop codons and remained in frame with V and J, and every other rearrangement counted as non-productive. Following IMGT convention, CDR3 was defined as the stretch from the second conserved V-encoded cysteine to the conserved J-encoded phenylalanine. Sequences without an unambiguous match to a single V gene segment were excluded from the earlier analysis of 500 to 700 of the donors. In an earlier analysis of a few hundred of the donors, a V segment was called functional when productive rearrangements were above 56.7%, and segregating when the standard deviation between donors exceeded 5%. To diagnose cytomegalovirus status from the catalog of TCR beta chain sequences, a statistical classification framework was built. In a later analysis, V and J genes were assigned by comparing TCR nucleotide sequences against IMGT/GENE-DB human TR gene sequences. A later analysis assigned CDR3 sequences and most-parsimonious VDJ recombination scenarios with the TCRdist pipeline. In a later analysis, every TCR beta chain was defined by the combination of its CDR3 amino acid sequence and its V-gene family, and reads without a unique V-gene family were dropped. A later analysis removed 500 to 600 highly shared, low-generation-probability nucleotide sequences to deal with suspected cross-contamination and a sequencing artifact. A later analysis calculated a clonal expansion index for each public chain from normalized within-repertoire ranks of inferred template counts. Generation probabilities in a later analysis came from a VDJ recombination model fitted to out-of-frame rearrangements, and those results were checked against IGoR. A later analysis scored TCR-TCR, TCR-HLA and TCR-CMV co-occurrence with hypergeometric tests, applying a repertoire-size bias correction to TCR pairs. In a later analysis, false discovery rates were estimated by permuting HLA or CMV assignments 20 times. In a later analysis, co-occurring TCRs were grouped with DBSCAN, and TCRdist sequence similarity was added when clustering was performed within HLA-allele-positive subsets. Co-occurrence clustering excluded repertoires with fewer than 30,000 or more than 120,000 public chains, plus five with anomalous nucleotide sharing. The table was pulled from immuneACCESS by TCRdb, which kept in-frame rearrangements only. Such tables lose some clones; where checked, under half of the loss comes from unresolved V genes, and the rest has no known cause. V and J calls plus clone size are reproduced from that table; the DNA served to infer D and trimming. The sample table records about 120,000 clones; approximately 80% of these occur just once. The ten largest account for around 1.5% of the sample.

This chain is built from TRBV7-9 and TRBJ1-2; 10 bases in the middle match TRBD1. Sequenced material: PBMCs. This TCR derives from a woman aged 18-29 years in good health and CMV-seronegative. The DNA is TGTGCCAGCAGCCCGGGAGACAGGGGGCTGTTAATGAATCGCTACACCTTC. Its translation reads: CASSPGDRGLLMNRYTF.